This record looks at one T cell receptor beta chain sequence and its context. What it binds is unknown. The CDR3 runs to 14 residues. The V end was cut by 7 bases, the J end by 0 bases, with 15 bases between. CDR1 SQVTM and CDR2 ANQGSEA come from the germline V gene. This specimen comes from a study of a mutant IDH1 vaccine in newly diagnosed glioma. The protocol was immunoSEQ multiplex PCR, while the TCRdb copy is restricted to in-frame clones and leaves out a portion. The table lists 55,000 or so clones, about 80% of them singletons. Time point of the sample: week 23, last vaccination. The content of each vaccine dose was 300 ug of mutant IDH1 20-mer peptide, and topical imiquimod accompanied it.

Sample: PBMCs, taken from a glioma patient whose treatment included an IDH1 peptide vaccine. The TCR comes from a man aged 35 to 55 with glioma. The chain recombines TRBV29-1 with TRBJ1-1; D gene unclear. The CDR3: CSGRVRRLNTEAFF. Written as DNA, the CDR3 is TGCAGCGGCAGAGTCAGGCGTCTGAACACTGAAGCTTTCTTT.